The 30 T cell receptor beta chains below come from one sample, sequenced in a study of shared clonotypes between healthy human individuals. The naive CD8 population came from CD45RO-negative cells selected for CCR7, without terminally differentiated effector memory CD45RA+ cells. Profiled with immunoSEQ multiplex PCR; TCRdb holds only in-frame clones, not every one. The data show about 2,200,000 clones, 85% to 95% seen once. The sample was naive CD8+ T cells from PBMCs. The receptors were gathered from a young man in good health. Some clones in this sample may be carry-over from other donors' samples.

The J gene is TRBJ2-7, the V gene TRBV6-1; perhaps TRBD2 as D (6 bases). This CDR3 has 14 amino acids. The germline CDR1 and CDR2 sequences are MNHNS and SASEGT. With 2 bases removed from V and 2 bases from J, the gap between germline ends came to 10 bases. This CDR3 is CASSELGGAYEQYF. In DNA form, the CDR3 reads TGTGCCAGCAGTGAATTAGGCGGGGCCTACGAGCAGTACTTC.

CDR3 residues: CASSVEQGSTEAFF. The CDR3 DNA reads TGTGCCAGCAGCGTAGAGCAGGGCTCAACTGAAGCTTTCTTT. The V call is TRBV9, the J call TRBJ1-1, with D possibly being TRBD1 (5 bases). V lost 0 bases to trimming and J lost 5 bases, with 11 bases between them. Germline CDR1 is SGDLS and CDR2 is YYNGEE. This CDR3 contains 14 residues.

V usage is TRBV28 and J usage is TRBJ1-3, with 7 bases aligning to TRBD1. V was pared by 4 bases and J by 4 bases, with 7 bases of the junction left unmatched. This CDR3 has 15 amino acids. Germline V gene data show CDR1 as MDHEN and CDR2 as SYDVKM. CDR3 bases: TGTGCCAGCAGTTCGACAGGGTGGTTGGGAAACACCATATATTTT. The encoded protein is CASSSTGWLGNTIYF. Complete variable domain (other parts from reference TRBV28 and TRBJ1-3): DVKVTQSSRYLVKRTGEKVFLECVQDMDHENMFWYRQDPGLGLRLIYFSYDVKMKEKGDIPEGYSVSREKKERFSLILESASTNQTSMYLCASSSTGWLGNTIYFGEGSWLTVV.

V and J are TRBV30 and TRBJ2-5, with D possibly being TRBD2 (5 bases). This CDR3 spans 14 amino acids. Germline V gives CDR1 GTSNPN, CDR2 SVGIG (reference sequence). V was clipped by 5 bases and J by 4 bases, with 17 bases between them. The CDR3 nucleotides read TGTGCCTGGGCCGCCGGGCCCCGGGGAGAGACCCAGTACTTC. It is translated as CAWAAGPRGETQYF. The full variable domain, completed using reference TRBV30 and TRBJ2-5, is SQTIHQWPATLVQPVGSPLSLECTVEGTSNPNLYWYRQAAGRGLQLLFYSVGIGQISSEVPQNLSASRPQDRQFILSSKKLLLSDSGFYLCAWAAGPRGETQYFGPGTRLLVL.

The chain carries TRBV19 and TRBJ1-2, with unresolved D. Trimming left V 8 bases short and J 2 bases short, with 21 bases between. CDR1 LNHDA and CDR2 SQIVND come from the germline V gene (reference sequence). CDR3 length equals 16 residues. The CDR3, as DNA: TGTGCCAGTTACGGGGAGAAATTTCGTGAAAACTATGGCTACACCTTC. Its translation: CASYGEKFRENYGYTF.

This chain connects TRBV27 to TRBJ2-7; perhaps TRBD2 as D (6 bases). This CDR3 has 15 amino acids. The germline V gene has CDR1 MNHEY and CDR2 SMNVEV (reference sequence). Trimming took 5 bases from V and 3 from J, leaving 17 bases between them. As DNA, the CDR3 is TGTGCCAGCAGTCGGACCGGGACTTTACTCTACGAGCAGTACTTC. This sequence encodes CASSRTGTLLYEQYF.

This chain uses TRBV2 with TRBJ1-5; 7 bases align to TRBD1. The CDR3 totals 16 residues. V lost 6 bases to trimming and J lost 5 bases; unmatched junction nucleotides: 13. Germline V gene data show CDR1 as SNHLY and CDR2 as FYNNEI. Here the CDR3 DNA reads TGTGCCAGCAGCCAGCCGGGACAGCCACGGGATCAGCCCCAGCATTTT. It encodes CASSQPGQPRDQPQHF.

V usage is TRBV4-2 and J usage is TRBJ2-7; tentatively, D is TRBD1 (5 bases). The CDR3 is 13 residues long. Per germline, CDR1 LGHNA and CDR2 YNFKEQ. Trimming shortened V by 5 bases and J by 5 bases, and 13 bases separated the two germline ends. CDR3 amino acids: CASSFLRENEQYF. Here the CDR3 DNA reads TGTGCCAGCAGCTTCCTCAGGGAAAACGAGCAGTACTTC.

V gene TRBV16 combines with J gene TRBJ2-7, with 7 bases identical to TRBD2. Trimming removed 1 base from V and 9 bases from J; junction bases left unmatched: 21. Germline V gene sequence: CDR1 KGHSY, CDR2 FQNENV. The CDR3 runs to 18 residues. The CDR3 is CASSQFTPSRGSSRGQYF. CDR3 nucleotide sequence: TGTGCCAGCAGCCAATTCACCCCTTCTCGCGGGAGTTCCCGCGGGCAGTACTTC.

The J gene is TRBJ1-1, the V gene TRBV5-8, with D tentatively TRBD1 (5 bases). CDR3 size: 14 residues. Trimming took off 2 bases at V and 1 base at J, with 9 bases between the two ends. Germline lookup yields CDR1 SGHTS and CDR2 YDEGEE. The CDR3 DNA reads as TGTGCCAGCAGCTTATTCAGGGAGAACACTGAAGCTTTCTTT. Translating it yields CASSLFRENTEAFF.

V and J are TRBV2 and TRBJ2-7; D uncertain. The CDR3 is 14 amino acids. The ends were cut back, 4 bases at V and 2 bases at J, with 12 bases in the middle. Looked up from germline, CDR1 is SNHLY and CDR2 is FYNNEI. The CDR3 DNA reads as TGTGCCAGCAGTGGGGGTATTGCCCCCTACGAGCAGTACTTC. This encodes CASSGGIAPYEQYF.

The chain recombines TRBV7-9 with TRBJ2-1; 7 nucleotides agree with TRBD2. J was trimmed by 3 bases and V by 1 base; bases with no gene match: 12. CDR3 length: 18 residues. Germline CDR1 is SEHNR and CDR2 is FQNEAQ (reference sequence). CDR3 DNA: TGTGCCAGCAGCTTAGGTGGTGGGGGAGGGCCAAACTACAATGAGCAGTTCTTC. Encoded protein: CASSLGGGGGPNYNEQFF.

Details on this clone: Other DNA sequences of this sample code for an identical CDR3. The rearrangement uses TRBV9 and TRBJ2-3, with TRBD2 matching 10 bases. This CDR3 comprises 16 residues. Germline CDR1 is SGDLS and CDR2 is YYNGEE. Trimming cost V 3 bases and J 3 bases; bases outside gene matches: 7. The DNA of the CDR3 is TGTGCCAGCAGCGCAAGACTAGCGGGTGGGACAGATACGCAGTATTTT. Translating gives CASSARLAGGTDTQYF.

This clone was detected a few times. J is TRBJ1-5 and V is TRBV15, with D possibly matching TRBD1 (6 bases). The V end was cut by 7 bases, the J end by 4 bases, with 11 bases between. The CDR3 spans 13 residues. CDR1 and CDR2 (germline): LNHNV, YYDKDF (reference sequence). This CDR3 reads CATTPGHNQPQHF. In DNA, the CDR3 is TGTGCCACCACCCCGGGACATAATCAGCCCCAGCATTTT.

The V and J genes are TRBV6-4 and TRBJ2-2, with 8 nucleotides matching TRBD1. Germline lookup yields CDR1 MRHNA and CDR2 SNTAGT. The length of the CDR3 is 14 residues. V gave up 7 bases and J gave up 5 bases; unmatched junction bases: 6. The CDR3 DNA follows: TGTGCCAGCATCCTCACAGGGGGTACCGGGGAGCTGTTTTTT. Translating gives CASILTGGTGELFF.

The chain couples TRBV27 to TRBJ2-3; D remains unclear. In germline, CDR1 is MNHEY, CDR2 SMNVEV (reference sequence). CDR3 length: 12 residues. V lost 6 bases, J lost 3 bases, and 7 bases lay in between. For the CDR3, the DNA is TGTGCCAGCAGGGAGTTTACAGATACGCAGTATTTT. Its protein product is CASREFTDTQYF.

This clone has a single count. The J gene is TRBJ2-4, the V gene TRBV5-6; D is unclear. Germline lookup yields CDR1 SGHDT and CDR2 YYEEEE. V was shortened by 3 bases and J by 0 bases, with 10 bases between the two germline ends. This CDR3 is built from 15 residues. This CDR3 is CASSSLILAKNIQYF. The CDR3 bases are TGTGCCAGCAGCTCACTAATTCTAGCCAAAAACATTCAGTACTTC.

J is TRBJ2-5 and V is TRBV10-1; D gene ambiguous. Trimming stripped 2 bases from V and 5 bases from J, with 15 bases between. This CDR3 is built from 15 residues. Germline V CDR1 and CDR2: WNHNN, SYGVQD (reference sequence). The CDR3 region is CASSEALYSPETQYF. The CDR3 DNA reads TGCGCCAGCAGTGAGGCCCTTTACTCCCCGGAGACCCAGTACTTC.

The rearrangement uses TRBV9 and TRBJ2-2; tentative D call: TRBD1 (6 bases). The ends were cut back, 1 base at V and 1 base at J, with 8 bases in the middle. This CDR3 is 15 amino acids long. Per the germline V gene, CDR1 is SGDLS and CDR2 is YYNGEE. The CDR3 bases are TGTGCCAGCAGCGTAATACAGGGGAACACCGGGGAGCTGTTTTTT. It translates to CASSVIQGNTGELFF.

The rearrangement joins TRBV7-9 to TRBJ1-2; no clear D gene. Between the trimmed V and J ends, which lost 1 base and 7 bases, there was a span of 16 bases. Germline values: CDR1 SEHNR, CDR2 FQNEAQ (reference sequence). CDR3 size: 15 residues. The CDR3 coding sequence is TGTGCCAGCAGCTTAGAAGGTTTCTTTTTGGTTGGCTACACCTTC. Translation gives CASSLEGFFLVGYTF.

The chain links TRBV2 to TRBJ2-2; weak D call: TRBD2 (5 bases). This CDR3 is 14 amino acids long. The germline V and J ends were trimmed by 7 bases and 1 base, with 10 bases remaining between them. CDR1 is SNHLY and CDR2 is FYNNEI in the germline V gene. Here the CDR3 reads CASKDSLNTGELFF. The CDR3 DNA sequence: TGTGCCAGCAAGGACTCCCTGAACACCGGGGAGCTGTTTTTT. The full variable domain, completed using reference TRBV2 and TRBJ2-2, is EPEVTQTPSHQVTQMGQEVILRCVPISNHLYFYWYRQILGQKVEFLVSFYNNEISEKSEIFDDQFSVERPDGSNFTLKIRSTKLEDSAMYFCASKDSLNTGELFFGEGSRLTVL.

V is TRBV6-5 and J is TRBJ2-7; TRBD2 aligns across 8 bases. The ends lost 6 bases at V and 0 bases at J; junction bases unmatched: 4. This CDR3 has 14 residues. CDR1 is MNHEY, CDR2 SVGAGI, per germline. CDR3 bases: TGTGCCAGCAGCGGTAGCGGGACCTCCTACGAGCAGTACTTC. Its protein product is CASSGSGTSYEQYF.

The gene calls are TRBV4-1 and TRBJ1-2, with D unresolved. The V and J ends lost 1 base and 8 bases respectively, with 20 bases between them. This CDR3 contains 16 residues. Looked up from germline, CDR1 is MGHRA and CDR2 is YSYEKL. CDR3 loop: CASSQVTDPRPSGYTF. CDR3 coding DNA: TGCGCCAGCAGCCAAGTAACGGACCCACGTCCGTCGGGCTACACCTTC.

This clone was detected once. This chain links TRBV4-3 with TRBJ1-4; perhaps TRBD1 as D (6 bases). The germline V gene has CDR1 LGHNA and CDR2 YSLEER. Trimming cost V 1 base and J 0 bases, with 12 bases left between them. This CDR3 contains 17 residues. The CDR3 region is CASSQGGTPTTNEKLFF. As DNA, the CDR3 is TGCGCCAGCAGCCAAGGGGGGACACCTACAACTAATGAAAAACTGTTTTTT.

This sequence joins TRBV27 and TRBJ2-3, with 13 bases that match TRBD2. V was clipped by 5 bases and J by 2 bases; unmatched bases: 4. CDR1 MNHEY and CDR2 SMNVEV come from the germline V gene (reference sequence). The length of the CDR3 is 16 residues. The CDR3 spells CASSPGLAGATDTQYF. The CDR3 nucleotides read TGTGCCAGCAGTCCCGGACTAGCGGGGGCCACAGATACGCAGTATTTT.

The chain carries TRBV6-5 and TRBJ2-2, with TRBD2 identical over 11 bases. CDR1 is MNHEY, CDR2 SVGAGI, per germline. The CDR3 sequence is 15 residues long. Germline trimming cut 8 bases from V and 5 bases from J; bases unmatched to any gene: 7. The CDR3 here is CASVPTSGGTGELFF. CDR3 nucleotides: TGTGCCAGCGTCCCAACTAGCGGGGGAACCGGGGAGCTGTTTTTT.

The rearrangement uses TRBV4-2 and TRBJ1-5; D unresolved. Germline CDR1 is LGHNA and CDR2 is YNFKEQ. The CDR3 spans 15 residues. Between the trimmed V and J ends, which lost 0 bases and 4 bases, there was a span of 10 bases. This CDR3 is CASSQDLAPNQPQHF. The CDR3 bases are TGTGCCAGCAGCCAAGATTTGGCCCCGAATCAGCCCCAGCATTTT.

The chain has TRBV11-2 and TRBJ2-1; 10 bases agree with TRBD2. With V trimmed by 3 bases and J by 1 base, 6 bases remained unmatched. This CDR3 region has 17 residues. Germline values: CDR1 SGHAT, CDR2 FQNNGV. CDR3: CASSLSPGLASYNEQFF. The CDR3 DNA is TGTGCCAGCAGCTTGTCTCCGGGACTAGCGTCCTACAATGAGCAGTTCTTC. Full variable domain (remainder filled in from reference TRBV11-2 and TRBJ2-1): EAGVAQSPRYKIIEKRQSVAFWCNPISGHATLYWYQQILGQGPKLLIQFQNNGVVDDSQLPKDRFSAERLKGVDSTLKIQPAKLEDSAVYLCASSLSPGLASYNEQFFGPGTRLTVL.

The gene calls are TRBV19 and TRBJ2-1; no firm D call. Germline V CDR1 and CDR2: LNHDA, SQIVND (reference sequence). The CDR3 has 14 residues. Trimming left V 3 bases short and J 3 bases short, with 9 bases between. The CDR3 DNA sequence: TGTGCCAGTAGTATGCTAATCGGCTACAATGAGCAGTTCTTC. Translated, it gives CASSMLIGYNEQFF.

This sequence joins TRBV5-8 and TRBJ1-5, with no clear D. Germline-derived CDR1 and CDR2 are SGHTS and YDEGEE. The CDR3 covers 15 residues. V shed 2 bases and J shed 2 bases, with 11 bases lying between them. The CDR3: CASSLNPGRNQPQHF. The CDR3 nucleotides read TGTGCCAGCAGCTTAAATCCGGGCCGCAATCAGCCCCAGCATTTT.